This is a list of T cell receptor beta chains from one sample in a study of blood T cells in healthy people across ages. TCRdb reprocessed the 5' RACE reads via MiXCR and lists one record per CDR3 protein. In the table there are fewer than 900,000 distinct CDR3 sequences, about 36% of which are singletons. Sequencing was done on a sample of blood. The source of these receptors is a man aged 18 to 35 in good health. Both conserved end residues are part of each CDR3. D genes are given only for firm matches. Not all rows give a size; the values are once, few, many and, for expanded clones, a class.

d_gene	abundance	len	v_gene	j_gene	CDR3nt	CDR3aa
.	.	12	TRBV25-1	TRBJ1-4	TGTGCCAGCGGCGAAAGGGGGGAAAAACTGTTTTTT	CASGERGEKLFF
.	.	15	TRBV11-1	TRBJ2-7	TGTGCCAGCAGCCCCTTTGCGGGGAGGTCCTACGAGCAGTACTTC	CASSPFAGRSYEQYF
TRBD2	once	15	TRBV27	TRBJ2-4	TGTGCCAGCAGTTTAACTAGCGGGGCTCGAAACATTCAGTACTTC	CASSLTSGARNIQYF
.	.	15	TRBV7-2	TRBJ2-3	TGTGCCAGCATCCCTCGGTCGGGGGACACAGATACGCAGTATTTT	CASIPRSGDTDTQYF
.	.	13	TRBV29-1	TRBJ2-3	TGCAGCGTTGATGGGGCAGGGGTCGATACGCAGTATTTT	CSVDGAGVDTQYF
.	.	18	TRBV7-2	TRBJ1-6	TGTGCCAGCAGCTTAGGGGTACATTTAGGGGAGAATAATTCACCCCCCCACTTT	CASSLGVHLGENNSPPHF
.	many	12	TRBV29-1	TRBJ2-3	TGCAGCGTCGAGACAGCCACAGATACGCAGTATTTT	CSVETATDTQYF
.	once	11	TRBV20-1	TRBJ2-5	TGCAGTGCTAGCCCTCTCCAGGGGTGGTACTTC	CSASPLQGWYF
.	few	13	TRBV12-3/TRBV12-4	TRBJ2-7	TGTGCCAGCAGTCAAGGGACCCCCAAGGAGCAGTACTTC	CASSQGTPKEQYF
.	many	12	TRBV6-6	TRBJ2-7	TGTGCCAGTCGGGGAGGGGGCTACGAGCAGTACTTC	CASRGGGYEQYF
.	.	13	TRBV24-1	TRBJ2-1	TGTGCCACCAGTGATACCGGGAACAATGAGCAGTTCTTC	CATSDTGNNEQFF
TRBD2	.	15	TRBV28	TRBJ2-5	TGTGCCAGCACCCTCCCGGGACTAGCGATGGAGACCCAGTACTTC	CASTLPGLAMETQYF
TRBD2	few	20	TRBV7-2	TRBJ2-3	TGTGCCAGCAGCCCCTGGACCACACCTTGGAAGCGGGGGGGCAGAGATACGCAGTATTTT	CASSPWTTPWKRGGRDTQYF
TRBD1	.	14	TRBV5-1	TRBJ2-7	TGCGCCAGCCACTCCGGGACAGGGGAATACGAGCAGTACTTC	CASHSGTGEYEQYF
.	once	13	TRBV30	TRBJ1-5	TGTGCCGGGAGTCAGGGAAGCACTCAGCCCCAGCATTTT	CAGSQGSTQPQHF
.	few	17	TRBV21-1	TRBJ2-5	.	CASSKGVGQGANIDQYF